This T cell receptor beta chain was retrieved from a study of CD8 T cells in ankylosing spondylitis. General study findings and limits: Relatively rare in peripheral blood, disease-linked clones were also CD8+. Seemingly characteristic of ankylosing spondylitis blood was a TCR beta motif consisting of about 8 highly homologous variants. Some motif variants had been reported before (in reactive arthritis synovial fluid and blood).

V lost 0 bases to trimming and J lost 5 bases, with 13 bases between them. Germline-derived CDR1 and CDR2 are SGHTA and FQGNSA. This CDR3 contains 15 residues. Of note for this clonotype: Its antigen remains unidentified.

Molecular-barcoded quantitative 5'-RACE produced these TCR beta libraries. TCRdb re-called the 5' RACE reads through MiXCR, storing one row per CDR3 protein. The sample lists some 450,000 distinct CDR3 sequences; roughly 17% were seen once. The chain joins TRBV7-2 to TRBJ1-2, with a tentative D call TRBD1 (6 bases). This receptor was obtained from a male donor with ankylosing spondylitis. Sequencing was done on a sample of blood, either unsorted or a sorted T cell fraction (not recorded which). CDR3: CASSLATGTIYGYTF. The CDR3 DNA sequence: TGTGCCAGCAGCTTAGCCACCGGGACAATTTATGGCTACACCTTC.